A selection of T cell receptor beta chains follows, all from one sample in a study of blood T cell repertoires in COVID-19. TCRdb's table, derived via immunoSEQ multiplex PCR, lists solely in-frame clones and lacks some. The table has about 280,000 clones, 70% to 90% seen once. Material: peripheral blood. The receptors were sampled from a man younger than 35 with active or convalescent COVID-19. Each CDR3 is given with its conserved first and last residue. D genes are given only for firm matches.

D: TRBD2; J: TRBJ2-2; V: TRBV13; CDR3: CASSLASLAGGHGELFF
D: .; J: TRBJ2-5; V: TRBV4-1; CDR3: CASSLGPQETQYF
D: .; J: TRBJ2-5; V: TRBV9; CDR3: CASSAGGRETQYF
D: .; J: TRBJ2-7; V: TRBV5-8; CDR3: CASSRPGLASYEQYF
D: TRBD2; J: TRBJ2-3; V: TRBV9; CDR3: CASSVEIAGGPDTQYF
D: .; J: TRBJ1-2; V: TRBV12-5; CDR3: CASGLSTEYTF
D: .; J: TRBJ1-1; V: TRBV7-9; CDR3: CASSNPAGGVHEAFF
D: TRBD2; J: TRBJ2-7; V: TRBV5-4; CDR3: CASSRAAGGSYEQYF
D: .; J: TRBJ2-1; V: TRBV3-1/TRBV3-2; CDR3: CASRGTASSYNEQFF
D: TRBD1; J: TRBJ2-6; V: TRBV9; CDR3: CASSDRAGANVLTF
D: TRBD1; J: TRBJ2-3; V: TRBV11-3; CDR3: CASSLNRGRTDTQYF
D: TRBD1; J: TRBJ1-6; V: TRBV4-1; CDR3: CASSPGRDSSYNSPLHF
D: TRBD1; J: TRBJ1-6; V: TRBV5-1; CDR3: CASSVDRTNSPLHF
D: .; J: TRBJ2-2; V: TRBV11-3; CDR3: CASSPRTGELFF
D: .; J: TRBJ1-1; V: TRBV19; CDR3: CASSVPGAPNTEAFF
D: TRBD1; J: TRBJ1-1; V: TRBV11-2; CDR3: CASSTDLGTGRRTEAFF
D: .; J: TRBJ1-2; V: TRBV5-1; CDR3: CASSPGRGGRYGYTF
D: TRBD1; J: TRBJ1-2; V: TRBV27; CDR3: CASSLTRTGIGYGYTF